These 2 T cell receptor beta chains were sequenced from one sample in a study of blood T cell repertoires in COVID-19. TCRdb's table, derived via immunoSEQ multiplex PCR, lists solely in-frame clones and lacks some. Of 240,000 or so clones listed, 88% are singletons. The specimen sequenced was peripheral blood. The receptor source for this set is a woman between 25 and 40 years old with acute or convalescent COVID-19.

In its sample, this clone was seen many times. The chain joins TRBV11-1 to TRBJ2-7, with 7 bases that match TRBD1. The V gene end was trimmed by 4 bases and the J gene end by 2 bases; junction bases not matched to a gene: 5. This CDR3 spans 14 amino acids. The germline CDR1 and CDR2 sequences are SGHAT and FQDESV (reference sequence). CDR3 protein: CASSSRTGTYEQYF. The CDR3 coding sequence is TGTGCCAGCAGCTCCCGGACAGGAACCTACGAGCAGTACTTC. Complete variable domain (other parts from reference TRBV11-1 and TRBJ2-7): EAEVAQSPRYKITEKSQAVAFWCDPISGHATLYWYRQILGQGPELLVQFQDESVVDDSQLPKDRFSAERLKGVDSTLKIQPAELGDSAMYLCASSSRTGTYEQYFGPGTRLTVT.

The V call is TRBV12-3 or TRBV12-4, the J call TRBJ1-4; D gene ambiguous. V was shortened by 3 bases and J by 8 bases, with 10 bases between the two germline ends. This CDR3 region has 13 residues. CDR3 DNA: TGTGCCAGCAGTTTGGCAAATCGAGAAAAACTGTTTTTT. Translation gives CASSLANREKLFF.